This T cell receptor (beta chain) was retrieved from a study of read filtering for tumor transcriptome and immune sequencing. Overall study context: R-ISS stage counts were eight or nine for I, 15 to 20 for II, 6 or 7 for III.

CDR1 and CDR2 (germline): MGHRA, YSYEKL. The CDR3 contains 14 residues. V was pared by 4 bases and J by 12 bases, with 22 bases between. Molecular barcoded adaptors covering alpha/delta and beta/gamma chains were used on around 400 ng RNA. From the reads, TCRdb called clonotypes with MiXCR, one entry per CDR3 protein. The data contain about 60,000 distinct CDR3 sequences, about 15% of them seen just once; the ten biggest clones take up under 55%. In this sample, this clonotype turned up many times. Sequenced: a population of CD138-negative cells sorted from bone marrow. This clonotype was obtained from a donor over 35 with multiple myeloma. V gene TRBV4-1 combines with J gene TRBJ2-7, with D maybe TRBD1 (7 bases). The CDR3 DNA follows: TGCGCCAGCAGCCTTGATGGGGGGTTGGACAGGCGGTACTTC. This sequence encodes CASSLDGGLDRRYF.